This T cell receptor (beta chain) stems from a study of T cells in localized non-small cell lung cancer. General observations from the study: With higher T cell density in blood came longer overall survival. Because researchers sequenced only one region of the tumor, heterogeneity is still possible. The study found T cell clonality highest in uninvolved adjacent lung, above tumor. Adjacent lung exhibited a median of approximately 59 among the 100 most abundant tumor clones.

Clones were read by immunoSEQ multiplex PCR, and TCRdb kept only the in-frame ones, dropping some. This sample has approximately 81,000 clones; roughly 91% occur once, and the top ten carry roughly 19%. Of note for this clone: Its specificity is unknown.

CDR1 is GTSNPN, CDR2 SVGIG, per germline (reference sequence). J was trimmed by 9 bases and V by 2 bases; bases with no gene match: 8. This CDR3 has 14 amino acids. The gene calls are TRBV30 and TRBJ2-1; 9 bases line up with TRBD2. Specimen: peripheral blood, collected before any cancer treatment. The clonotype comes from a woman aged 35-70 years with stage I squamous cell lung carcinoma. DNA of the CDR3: TGTGCCTGGAGTCGGGTAGCGGGGGTCAGTGAGCAGTTCTTC. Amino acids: CAWSRVAGVSEQFF.